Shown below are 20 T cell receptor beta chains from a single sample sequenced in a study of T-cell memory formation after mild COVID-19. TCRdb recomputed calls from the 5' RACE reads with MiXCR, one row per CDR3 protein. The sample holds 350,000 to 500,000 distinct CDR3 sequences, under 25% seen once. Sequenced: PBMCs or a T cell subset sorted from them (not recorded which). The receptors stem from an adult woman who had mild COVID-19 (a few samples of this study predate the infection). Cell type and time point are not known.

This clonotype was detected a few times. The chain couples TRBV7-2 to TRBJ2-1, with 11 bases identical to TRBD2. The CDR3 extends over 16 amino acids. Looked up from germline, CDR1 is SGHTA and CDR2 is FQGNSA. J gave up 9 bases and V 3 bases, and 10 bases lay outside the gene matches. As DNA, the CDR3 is TGTGCCAGCAGCTTTAGACTAGCGGGATCGGAGGGTGAGCAGTTCTTC. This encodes CASSFRLAGSEGEQFF.

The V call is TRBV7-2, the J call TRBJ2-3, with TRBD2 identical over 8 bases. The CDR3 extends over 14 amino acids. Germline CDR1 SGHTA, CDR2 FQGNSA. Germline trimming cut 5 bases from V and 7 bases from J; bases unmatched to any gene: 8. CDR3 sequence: CASSDRERGNTQYF. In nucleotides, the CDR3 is TGTGCCAGCAGCGACCGGGAGCGGGGGAATACGCAGTATTTT.

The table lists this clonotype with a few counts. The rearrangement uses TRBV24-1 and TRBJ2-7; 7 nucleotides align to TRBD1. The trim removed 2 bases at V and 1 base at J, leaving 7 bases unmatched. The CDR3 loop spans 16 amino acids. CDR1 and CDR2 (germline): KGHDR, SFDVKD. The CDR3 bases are TGTGCCACCAGTGATTCCGGGACAGTACCGTCCTACGAGCAGTACTTC. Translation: CATSDSGTVPSYEQYF.

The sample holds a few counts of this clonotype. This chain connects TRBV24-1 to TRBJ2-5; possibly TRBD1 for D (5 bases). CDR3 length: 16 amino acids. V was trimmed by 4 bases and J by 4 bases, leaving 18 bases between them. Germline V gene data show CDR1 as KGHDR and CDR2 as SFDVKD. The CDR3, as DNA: TGTGCCACCAGTGAGCACGACAGTTCCTCCGGAGAGACCCAGTACTTC. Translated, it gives CATSEHDSSSGETQYF.

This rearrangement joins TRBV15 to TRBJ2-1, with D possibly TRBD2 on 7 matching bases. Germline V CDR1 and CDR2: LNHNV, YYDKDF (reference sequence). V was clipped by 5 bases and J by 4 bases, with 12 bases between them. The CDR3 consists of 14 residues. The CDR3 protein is CATSGGAVYNEQFF. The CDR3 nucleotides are TGTGCCACCAGCGGGGGGGCAGTTTACAATGAGCAGTTCTTC.

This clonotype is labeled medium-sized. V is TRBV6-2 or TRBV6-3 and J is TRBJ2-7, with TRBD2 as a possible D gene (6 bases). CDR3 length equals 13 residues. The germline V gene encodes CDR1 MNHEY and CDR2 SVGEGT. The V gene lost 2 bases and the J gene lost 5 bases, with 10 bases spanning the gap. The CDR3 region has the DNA TGTGCCAGCAGTTACAACAGACTAGACGAGCAGTACTTC. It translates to CASSYNRLDEQYF.

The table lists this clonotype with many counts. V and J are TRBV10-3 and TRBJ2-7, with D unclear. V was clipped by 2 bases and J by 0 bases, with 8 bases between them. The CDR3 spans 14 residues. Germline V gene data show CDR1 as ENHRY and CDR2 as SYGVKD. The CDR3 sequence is CAISEGQDSYEQYF. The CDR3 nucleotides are TGTGCCATCAGTGAGGGGCAAGACTCCTACGAGCAGTACTTC.

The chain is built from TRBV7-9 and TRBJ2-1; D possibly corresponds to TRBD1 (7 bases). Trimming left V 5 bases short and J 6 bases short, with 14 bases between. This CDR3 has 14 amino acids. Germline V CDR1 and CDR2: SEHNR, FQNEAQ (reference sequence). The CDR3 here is CASSQGGVRNEQFF. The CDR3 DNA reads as TGTGCCAGCAGCCAGGGGGGAGTACGCAATGAGCAGTTCTTC.

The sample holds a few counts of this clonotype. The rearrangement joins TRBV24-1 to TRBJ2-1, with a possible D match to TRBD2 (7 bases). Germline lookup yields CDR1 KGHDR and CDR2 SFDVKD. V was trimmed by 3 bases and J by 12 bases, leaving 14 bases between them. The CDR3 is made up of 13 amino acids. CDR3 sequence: CATSDTRGAGQFF. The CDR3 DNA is TGTGCCACCAGTGATACTCGGGGGGCTGGGCAGTTCTTC.

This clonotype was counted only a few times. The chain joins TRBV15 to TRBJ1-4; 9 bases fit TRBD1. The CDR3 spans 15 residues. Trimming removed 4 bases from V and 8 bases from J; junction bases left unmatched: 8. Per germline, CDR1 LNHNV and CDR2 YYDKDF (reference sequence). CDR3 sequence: CATSIPGTGREKLFF. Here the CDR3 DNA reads TGTGCCACCAGCATCCCGGGGACAGGGAGGGAAAAACTGTTTTTT.

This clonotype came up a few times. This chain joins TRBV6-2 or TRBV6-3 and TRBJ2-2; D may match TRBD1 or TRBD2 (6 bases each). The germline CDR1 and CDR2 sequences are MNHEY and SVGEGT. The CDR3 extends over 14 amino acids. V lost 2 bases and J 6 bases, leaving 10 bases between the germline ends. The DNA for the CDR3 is TGTGCCAGCAGTTACGAGGGGGGCGCCGGGGAGCTGTTTTTT. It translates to CASSYEGGAGELFF.

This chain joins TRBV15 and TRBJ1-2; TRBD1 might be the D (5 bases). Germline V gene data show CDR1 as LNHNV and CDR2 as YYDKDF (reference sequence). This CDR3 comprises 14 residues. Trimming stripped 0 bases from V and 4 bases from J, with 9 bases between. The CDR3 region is CATSRDQGSYGYTF. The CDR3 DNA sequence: TGTGCCACCAGCAGAGATCAGGGTAGCTATGGCTACACCTTC.

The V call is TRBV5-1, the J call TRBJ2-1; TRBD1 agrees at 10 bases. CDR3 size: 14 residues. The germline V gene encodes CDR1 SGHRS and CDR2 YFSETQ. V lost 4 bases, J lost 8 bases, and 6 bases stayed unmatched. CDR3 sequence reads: CASSPGQGIDEQFF. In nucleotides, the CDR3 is TGCGCCAGCAGCCCGGGACAGGGGATTGATGAGCAGTTCTTC.

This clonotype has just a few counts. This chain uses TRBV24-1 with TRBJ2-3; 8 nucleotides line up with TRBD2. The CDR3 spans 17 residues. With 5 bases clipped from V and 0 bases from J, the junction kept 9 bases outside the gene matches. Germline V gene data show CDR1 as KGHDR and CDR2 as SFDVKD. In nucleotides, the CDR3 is TGTGCCACCAGTGCGCCGGGGGGGATTACTAGCACAGATACGCAGTATTTT. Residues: CATSAPGGITSTDTQYF.

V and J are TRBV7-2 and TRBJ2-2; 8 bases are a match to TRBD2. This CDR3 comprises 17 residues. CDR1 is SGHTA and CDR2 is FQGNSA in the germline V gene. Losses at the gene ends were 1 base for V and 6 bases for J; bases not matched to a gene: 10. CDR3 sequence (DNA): TGTGCCAGCAGCTTAGAAATGGCGGGAGGAGCACCCGGGGAGCTGTTTTTT. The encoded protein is CASSLEMAGGAPGELFF.

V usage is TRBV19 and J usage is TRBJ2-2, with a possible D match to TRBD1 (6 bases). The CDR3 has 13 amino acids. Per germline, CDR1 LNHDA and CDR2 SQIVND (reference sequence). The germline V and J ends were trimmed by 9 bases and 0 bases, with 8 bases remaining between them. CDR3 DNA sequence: TGTGCCAGCCAGGGGCCGAACACCGGGGAGCTGTTTTTT. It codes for CASQGPNTGELFF.

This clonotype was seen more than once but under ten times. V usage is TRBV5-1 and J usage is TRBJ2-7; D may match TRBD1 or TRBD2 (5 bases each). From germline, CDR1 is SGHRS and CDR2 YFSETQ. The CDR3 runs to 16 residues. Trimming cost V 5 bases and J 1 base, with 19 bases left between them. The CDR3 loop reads CASRRSQPGPSYEQYF. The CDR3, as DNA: TGCGCCAGCAGAAGGTCACAGCCGGGGCCTTCCTACGAGCAGTACTTC.

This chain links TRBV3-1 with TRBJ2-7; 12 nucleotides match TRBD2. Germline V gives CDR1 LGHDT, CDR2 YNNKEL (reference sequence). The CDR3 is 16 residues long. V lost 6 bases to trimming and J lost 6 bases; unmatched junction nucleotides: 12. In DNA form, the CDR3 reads TGTGCCAGCAGACAGTCGACTAGCGGGAGAGGGCGCGAGCAGTACTTC. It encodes CASRQSTSGRGREQYF.

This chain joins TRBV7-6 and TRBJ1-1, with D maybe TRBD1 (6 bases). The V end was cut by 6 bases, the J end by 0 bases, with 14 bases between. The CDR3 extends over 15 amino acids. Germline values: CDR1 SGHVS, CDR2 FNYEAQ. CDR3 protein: CASRQTRGMNTEAFF. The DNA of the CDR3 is TGTGCCAGCAGGCAAACGAGGGGGATGAACACTGAAGCTTTCTTT.

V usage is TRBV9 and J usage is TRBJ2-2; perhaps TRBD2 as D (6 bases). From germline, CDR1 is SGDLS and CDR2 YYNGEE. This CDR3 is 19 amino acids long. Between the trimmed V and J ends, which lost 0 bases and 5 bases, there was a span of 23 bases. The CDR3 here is CASSVAPLPGAQLTGELFF. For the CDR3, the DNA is TGTGCCAGCAGCGTAGCTCCTTTGCCGGGAGCACAACTTACCGGGGAGCTGTTTTTT.